A few counts support the clone carrying this T cell receptor (beta chain). Its matching antigen is unknown. CDR3 length: 15 residues. Trimming at V came to 5 bases and at J to 0 bases, leaving 7 bases not matched to a gene. Germline CDR1 and CDR2: SEHNR and FQNEAQ (reference sequence). Those donating, healthy Caucasian individuals from Russia, were aged roughly 6 to 95. The source of the sample is a study of blood T cells in healthy people across ages. Study findings and constraints: Older individuals had lower TCR beta diversity per million T cells (the decline was roughly linear). More naive CD4+ cells and higher diversity marked long-lived donors relative to aged donors.

A second PCR, run for about 7 to 11 cycles, used a sample-barcoded 5' primer plus a J-beta primer mix. MiXCR, run by TCRdb on the 5' RACE reads, gives a single entry per CDR3 protein. Of about 1.6 million distinct CDR3 sequences in the sample, about 35% are singletons; the top ten hold about 11%. The sequence was obtained from a woman aged 30 to 39 in good health. The chain carries TRBV7-9 and TRBJ2-7, with TRBD1 matching 7 bases. Material: blood. Here the CDR3 reads CASSRGQSSSYEQYF. The CDR3 DNA follows: TGTGCCAGCAGCCGGGGACAGTCGAGCTCCTACGAGCAGTACTTC.